This section outlines one T cell receptor (beta chain) sequence together with its context. The sample belongs to a study of blood T cell repertoires in COVID-19. Study at large: T cells, B-cell-depleted T cells, or PBMCs provided the cDNA or gDNA that served as material.

The V and J ends lost 5 bases and 8 bases respectively, with 13 bases between them. From germline, CDR1 is LGHNT and CDR2 FRNRAP. The CDR3 extends over 14 amino acids. The assay was immunoSEQ multiplex PCR, and TCRdb's table has in-frame clones only and misses some. Of 470,000 or so clones listed, approximately 83% are singletons. The chain joins TRBV12-5 to TRBJ1-6; no definite D call. The sample taken for sequencing was peripheral blood. This TCR was sampled from a human donor in a cohort sampled during active COVID-19. The CDR3 loop is CASGRHGEDSPLHF. The CDR3 coding sequence is TGTGCTAGTGGTCGTCATGGGGAGGATTCACCCCTCCACTTT.